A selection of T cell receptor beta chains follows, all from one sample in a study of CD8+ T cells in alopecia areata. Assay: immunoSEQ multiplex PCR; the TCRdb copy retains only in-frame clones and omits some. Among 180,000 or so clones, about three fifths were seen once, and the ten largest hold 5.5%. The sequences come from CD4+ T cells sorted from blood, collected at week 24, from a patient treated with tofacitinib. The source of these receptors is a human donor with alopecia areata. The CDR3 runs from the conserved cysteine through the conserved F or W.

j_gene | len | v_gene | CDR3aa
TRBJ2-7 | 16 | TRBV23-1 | CASSQPRQGPANEQYF
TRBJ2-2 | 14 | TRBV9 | CASSRGVNTGELFF
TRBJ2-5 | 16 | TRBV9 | CASSPQGLAGEETQYF
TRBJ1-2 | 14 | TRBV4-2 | CASSQKDRGYGYTF
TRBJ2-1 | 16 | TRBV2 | CASSGIAGGDSDEQFF
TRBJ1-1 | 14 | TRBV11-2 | CASSFPRGGAEAFF
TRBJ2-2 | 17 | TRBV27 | CASSRTPGTGNTGELFF
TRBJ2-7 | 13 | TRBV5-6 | CASSADRWHEQYF
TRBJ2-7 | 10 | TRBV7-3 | CASSLYEQYF
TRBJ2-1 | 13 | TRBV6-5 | CASSYTTGGEQFF
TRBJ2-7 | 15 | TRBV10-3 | CAISESAGSSYEQYF
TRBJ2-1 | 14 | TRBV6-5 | CVSRQGYGHNEQFF
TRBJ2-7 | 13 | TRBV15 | CATSRDRGYEQYF
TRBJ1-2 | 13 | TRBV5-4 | CASRKDRTYGYTF
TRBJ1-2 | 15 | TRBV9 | CASSVRDSGGYGYTF
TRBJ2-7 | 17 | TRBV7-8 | CASSPRGGLVSGSEQYF
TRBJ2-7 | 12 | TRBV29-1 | CSVGDGSYEQYF
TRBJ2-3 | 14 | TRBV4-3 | CASSRQQSTDTQYF
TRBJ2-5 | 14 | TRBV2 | CASSLGQNEETQYF
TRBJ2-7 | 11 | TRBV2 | CASSSRYEQYF
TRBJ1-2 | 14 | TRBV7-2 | CASSPGDRVEGYTF
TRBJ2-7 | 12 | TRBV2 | CAGRTGENEQYF
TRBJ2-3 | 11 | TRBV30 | CAWSVSDTQYF
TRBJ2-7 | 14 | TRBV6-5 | CASRASGGSYEQYF
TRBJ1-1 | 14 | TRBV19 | CASSEWRANTEAFF
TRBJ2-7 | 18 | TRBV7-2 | CASSFTGLAGAPGYEQYF